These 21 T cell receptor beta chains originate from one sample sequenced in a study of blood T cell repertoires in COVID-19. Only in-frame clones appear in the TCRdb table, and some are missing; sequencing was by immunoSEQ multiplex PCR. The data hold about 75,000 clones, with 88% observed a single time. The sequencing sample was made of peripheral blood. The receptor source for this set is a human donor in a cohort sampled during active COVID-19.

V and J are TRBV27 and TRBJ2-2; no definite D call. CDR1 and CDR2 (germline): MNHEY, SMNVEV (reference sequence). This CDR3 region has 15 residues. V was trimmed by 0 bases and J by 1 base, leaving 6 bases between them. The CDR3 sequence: CASSLSAVNTGELFF. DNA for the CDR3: TGTGCCAGCAGTTTATCGGCGGTGAACACCGGGGAGCTGTTTTTT.

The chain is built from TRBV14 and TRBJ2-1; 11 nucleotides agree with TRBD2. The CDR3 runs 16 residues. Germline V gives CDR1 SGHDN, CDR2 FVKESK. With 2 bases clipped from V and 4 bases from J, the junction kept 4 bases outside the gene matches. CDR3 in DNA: TGTGCCAGCAGCCAATACCTAGCGGGAGGTTACAATGAGCAGTTCTTC. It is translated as CASSQYLAGGYNEQFF.

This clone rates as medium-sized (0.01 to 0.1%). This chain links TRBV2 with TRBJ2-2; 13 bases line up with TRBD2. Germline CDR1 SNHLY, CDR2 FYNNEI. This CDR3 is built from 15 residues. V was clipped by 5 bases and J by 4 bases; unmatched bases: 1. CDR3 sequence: CASSRTSGSTGELFF. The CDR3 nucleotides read TGTGCCAGCAGTCGGACTAGCGGGAGCACCGGGGAGCTGTTTTTT.

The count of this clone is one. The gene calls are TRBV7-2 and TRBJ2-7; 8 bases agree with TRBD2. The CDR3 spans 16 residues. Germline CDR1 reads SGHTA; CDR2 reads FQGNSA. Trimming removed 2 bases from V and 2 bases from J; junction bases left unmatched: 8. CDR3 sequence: CASSLNTLSGTYEQYF. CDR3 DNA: TGTGCCAGCAGCTTAAATACCCTTAGCGGGACCTACGAGCAGTACTTC. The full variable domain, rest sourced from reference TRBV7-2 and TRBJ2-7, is GAGVSQSPSNKVTEKGKDVELRCDPISGHTALYWYRQSLGQGLEFLIYFQGNSAPDKSGLPSDRFSAERTGGSVSTLTIQRTQQEDSAVYLCASSLNTLSGTYEQYFGPGTRLTVT.

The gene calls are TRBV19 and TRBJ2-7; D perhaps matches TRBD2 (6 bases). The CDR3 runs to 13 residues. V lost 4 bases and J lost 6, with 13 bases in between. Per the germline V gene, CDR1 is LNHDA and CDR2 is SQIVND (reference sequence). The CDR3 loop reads CASSRWREGEQYF. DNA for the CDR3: TGTGCCAGTAGTAGATGGAGGGAAGGCGAGCAGTACTTC.

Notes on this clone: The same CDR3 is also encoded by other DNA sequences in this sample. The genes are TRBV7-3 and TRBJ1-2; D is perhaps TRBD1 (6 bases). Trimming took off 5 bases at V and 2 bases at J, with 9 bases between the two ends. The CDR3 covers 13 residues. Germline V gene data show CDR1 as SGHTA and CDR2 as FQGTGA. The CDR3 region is CASSLGQNYGYTF. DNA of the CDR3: TGTGCCAGCAGCCTCGGACAGAACTATGGCTACACCTTC. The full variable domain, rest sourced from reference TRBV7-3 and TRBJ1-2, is GAGVSQTPSNKVTEKGKYVELRCDPISGHTALYWYRQSLGQGPEFLIYFQGTGAADDSGLPNDRFFAVRPEGSVSTLKIQRTERGDSAVYLCASSLGQNYGYTFGSGTRLTVV.

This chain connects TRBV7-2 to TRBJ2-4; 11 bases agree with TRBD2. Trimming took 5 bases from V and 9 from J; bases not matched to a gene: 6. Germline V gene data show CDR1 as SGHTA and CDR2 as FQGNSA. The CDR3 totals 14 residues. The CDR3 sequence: CASSLTSGEGIQYF. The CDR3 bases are TGTGCCAGCAGCCTGACTAGCGGGGAGGGCATTCAGTACTTC.

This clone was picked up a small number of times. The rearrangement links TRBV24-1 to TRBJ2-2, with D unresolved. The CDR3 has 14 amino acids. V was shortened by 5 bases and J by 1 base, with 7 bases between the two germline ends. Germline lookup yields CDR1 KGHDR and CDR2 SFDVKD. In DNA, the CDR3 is TGTGCCACCAGTGTTGGGCTGAACACCGGGGAGCTGTTTTTT. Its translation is CATSVGLNTGELFF.

CDR3 DNA sequence: TGCGCCAGCAGCTCCGGGACAGGGGGCGCCGAGCAGTACTTC. Translation: CASSSGTGGAEQYF. This sequence joins TRBV5-1 and TRBJ2-7, with 12 bases identical to TRBD1. Germline loops: CDR1 SGHRS, CDR2 YFSETQ. The CDR3 loop spans 14 amino acids. The V and J ends lost 3 bases and 6 bases, in that order; junction bases with no gene match: 4.

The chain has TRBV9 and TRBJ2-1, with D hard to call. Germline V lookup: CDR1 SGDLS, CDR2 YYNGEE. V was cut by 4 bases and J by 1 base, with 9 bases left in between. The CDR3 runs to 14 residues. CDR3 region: CASSSIKSYNEQFF. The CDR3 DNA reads TGTGCCAGCAGCTCCATCAAATCCTACAATGAGCAGTTCTTC.

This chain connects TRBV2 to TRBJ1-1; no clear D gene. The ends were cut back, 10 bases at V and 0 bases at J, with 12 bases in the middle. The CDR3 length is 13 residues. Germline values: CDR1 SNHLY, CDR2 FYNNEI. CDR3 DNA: TGTGCCACCATTATAGAAATGAACACTGAAGCTTTCTTT. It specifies CATIIEMNTEAFF.

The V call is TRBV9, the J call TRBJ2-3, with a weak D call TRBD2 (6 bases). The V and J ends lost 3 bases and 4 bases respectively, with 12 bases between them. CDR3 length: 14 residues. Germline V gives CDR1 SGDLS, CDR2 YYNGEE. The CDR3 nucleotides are TGTGCCAGCAGCGCCAATTGGGGGGCAGATACGCAGTATTTT. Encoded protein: CASSANWGADTQYF.

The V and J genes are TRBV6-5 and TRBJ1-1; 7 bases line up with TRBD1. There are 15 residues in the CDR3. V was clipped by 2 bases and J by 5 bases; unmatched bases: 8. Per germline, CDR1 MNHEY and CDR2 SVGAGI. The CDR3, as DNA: TGTGCCAGCAGTTACCGCGACAGGGTGGGGACTGAAGCTTTCTTT. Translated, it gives CASSYRDRVGTEAFF.

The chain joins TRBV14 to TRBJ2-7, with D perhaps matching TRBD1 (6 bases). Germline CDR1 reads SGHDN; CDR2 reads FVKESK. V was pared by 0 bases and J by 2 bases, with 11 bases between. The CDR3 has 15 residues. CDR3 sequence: CASSQEGQLAYEQYF. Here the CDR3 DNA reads TGTGCCAGCAGCCAAGAAGGACAGTTAGCCTACGAGCAGTACTTC.

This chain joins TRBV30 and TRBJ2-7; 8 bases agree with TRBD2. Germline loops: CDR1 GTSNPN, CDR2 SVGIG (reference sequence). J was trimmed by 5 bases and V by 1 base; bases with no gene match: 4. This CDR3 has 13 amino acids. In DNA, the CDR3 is TGTGCCTGGAGTGGAGGACTAGCAAACGAGCAGTACTTC. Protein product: CAWSGGLANEQYF.

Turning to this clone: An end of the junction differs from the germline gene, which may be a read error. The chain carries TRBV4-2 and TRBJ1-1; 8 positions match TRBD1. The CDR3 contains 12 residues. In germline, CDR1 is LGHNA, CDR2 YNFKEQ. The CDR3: CASSQDGRGRIF. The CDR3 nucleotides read TGTGCCAGCAGCCAAGATGGCAGGGGGCGGATCTTT.

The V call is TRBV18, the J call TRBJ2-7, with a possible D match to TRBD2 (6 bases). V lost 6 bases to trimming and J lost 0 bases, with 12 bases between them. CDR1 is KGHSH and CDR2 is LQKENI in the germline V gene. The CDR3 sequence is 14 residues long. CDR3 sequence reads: CASSSGESSYEQYF. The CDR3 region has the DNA TGTGCCAGCTCGTCGGGGGAAAGCTCCTACGAGCAGTACTTC.

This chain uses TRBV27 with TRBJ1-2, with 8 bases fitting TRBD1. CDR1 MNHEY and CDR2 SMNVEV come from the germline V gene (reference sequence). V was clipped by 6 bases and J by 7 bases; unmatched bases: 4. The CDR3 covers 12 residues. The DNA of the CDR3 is TGTGCCAGCAGCGACAGGGGAGTTGGCTACACCTTC. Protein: CASSDRGVGYTF.

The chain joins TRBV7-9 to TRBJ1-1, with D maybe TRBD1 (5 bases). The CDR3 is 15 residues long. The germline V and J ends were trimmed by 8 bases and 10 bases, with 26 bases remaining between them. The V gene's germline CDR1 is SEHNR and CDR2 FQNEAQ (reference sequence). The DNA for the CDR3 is TGTGCCAGCGCGACCGGGAGACAGAGCATTTTCCCAGCTTTCTTT. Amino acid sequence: CASATGRQSIFPAFF.

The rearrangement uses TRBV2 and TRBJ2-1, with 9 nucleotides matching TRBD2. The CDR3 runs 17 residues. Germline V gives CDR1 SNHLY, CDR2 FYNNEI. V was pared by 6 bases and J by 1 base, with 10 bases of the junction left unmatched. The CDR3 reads CASRGDQRGVSYNEQFF. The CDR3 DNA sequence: TGTGCCAGCAGGGGGGACCAGCGGGGGGTTTCCTACAATGAGCAGTTCTTC.

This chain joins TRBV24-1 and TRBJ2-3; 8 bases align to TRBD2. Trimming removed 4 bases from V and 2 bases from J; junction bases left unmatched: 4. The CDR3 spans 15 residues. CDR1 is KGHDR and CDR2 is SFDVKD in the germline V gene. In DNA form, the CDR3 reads TGTGCCACCAGTGACGGGGGGGCGACCACAGATACGCAGTATTTT. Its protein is CATSDGGATTDTQYF.